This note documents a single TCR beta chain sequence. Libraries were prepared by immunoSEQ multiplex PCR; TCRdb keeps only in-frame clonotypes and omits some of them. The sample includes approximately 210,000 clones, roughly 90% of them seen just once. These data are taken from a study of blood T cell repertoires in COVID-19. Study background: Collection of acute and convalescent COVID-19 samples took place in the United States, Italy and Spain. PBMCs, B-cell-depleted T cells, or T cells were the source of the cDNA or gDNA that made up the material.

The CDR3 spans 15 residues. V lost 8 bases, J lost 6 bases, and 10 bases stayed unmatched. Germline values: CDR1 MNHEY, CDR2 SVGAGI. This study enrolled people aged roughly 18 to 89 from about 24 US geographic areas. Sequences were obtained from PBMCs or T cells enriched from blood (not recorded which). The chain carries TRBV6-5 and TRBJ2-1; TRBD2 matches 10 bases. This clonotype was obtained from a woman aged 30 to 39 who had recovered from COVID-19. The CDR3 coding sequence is TGTGCCAGCTCCGAACTAGCGGGAATTACCAATGAGCAGTTCTTC. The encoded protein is CASSELAGITNEQFF.